The rows below give T cell receptor beta chains drawn from one sample of a study of blood T cell repertoires in COVID-19. Some clones are missing from TCRdb's copy, which holds only in-frame ones; the method was immunoSEQ multiplex PCR. The sample lists 70,000 to 90,000 clones; over 75% were seen once. Sequencing input: peripheral blood. The source is a man aged 50 to 60 with COVID-19, enrolled during active disease. Both conserved end residues are part of each CDR3. The D gene is left open where the match is weak. Expanded clones are given a class, and other clones once, few, many or no size at all.

CDR3aa | CDR3nt | v_gene | d_gene | abundance | j_gene
CASRASRTGGREQYF | TGTGCCAGCAGGGCCTCCCGGACAGGGGGGAGGGAGCAGTACTTC | TRBV28 | TRBD1 | . | TRBJ2-7
CASSRSTGGSQPQHF | TGTGCCAGCAGTAGGTCGACAGGGGGGAGTCAGCCCCAGCATTTT | TRBV27 | TRBD1 | . | TRBJ1-5
CASSLNLGGSPAKNIQYF | TGTGCCAGCAGCCTAAACCTAGGGGGCTCTCCAGCCAAAAACATTCAGTACTTC | TRBV3-1/TRBV3-2 | TRBD1 | . | TRBJ2-4
CASRQGKQPQHF | TGTGCCAGTCGACAGGGTAAACAGCCCCAGCATTTT | TRBV19 | TRBD1 | . | TRBJ1-5
CASSSGQPNTEAFF | TGCGCCAGCAGCTCAGGACAGCCGAACACTGAAGCTTTCTTT | TRBV5-1 | . | . | TRBJ1-1
CSVQDLLSYNEQFF | TGCAGCGTTCAGGACTTACTCTCCTACAATGAGCAGTTCTTC | TRBV29-1 | . | . | TRBJ2-1
CASSDSIRAIGGNQPQHF | TGCGCCAGCAGCGACAGTATTCGGGCCATCGGCGGCAATCAGCCCCAGCATTTT | TRBV23-1 | . | . | TRBJ1-5
CASSPFGLATSYNEQFF | TGTGCCAGCTCACCCTTCGGGCTAGCGACTTCCTACAATGAGCAGTTCTTC | TRBV18 | . | . | TRBJ2-1
CASSLAGGRSGQYF | TGTGCCAGCAGCTTAGCGGGCGGGAGAAGCGGTCAGTACTTC | TRBV7-2 | TRBD2 | . | TRBJ2-4
CASSGQVANYGYTF | TGTGCCAGCAGCGGACAGGTAGCTAACTATGGCTACACCTTC | TRBV9 | . | . | TRBJ1-2
CASSYRTPPYEQYF | TGTGCCAGCAGCTACCGGACACCGCCCTACGAGCAGTACTTC | TRBV5-6 | . | . | TRBJ2-7
CASSLEEREGIEQFF | TGCGCCAGCAGCTTGGAAGAACGGGAGGGGATTGAGCAGTTCTTC | TRBV5-1 | TRBD2 | . | TRBJ2-1
CASRYRTSGPYEQYF | TGTGCCAGCAGATATCGGACTAGCGGACCCTACGAGCAGTACTTC | TRBV6-5 | TRBD2 | . | TRBJ2-7
CASRPDRGYTGELFF | TGTGCAAGTCGTCCCGACAGGGGGTACACCGGGGAGCTGTTTTTT | TRBV12-2 | . | . | TRBJ2-2
CASSADRVTDTQYF | TGTGCCAGCAGTGCGGACAGGGTCACAGATACGCAGTATTTT | TRBV6-4 | TRBD1 | . | TRBJ2-3
CASSHLWTSGSFYEQYF | TGTGCCAGCAGCCACCTCTGGACTAGCGGGAGCTTTTACGAGCAGTACTTC | TRBV6-2/TRBV6-3 | TRBD2 | . | TRBJ2-7
CASQTSGYNEQFF | TGTGCCAGTCAGACTAGCGGATACAATGAGCAGTTCTTC | TRBV19 | TRBD2 | . | TRBJ2-1
CASSENSGQGPTNEKLFF | TGCGCCAGCAGTGAAAACTCGGGACAGGGGCCAACTAATGAAAAACTGTTTTTT | TRBV10-1 | TRBD1 | . | TRBJ1-4
CASSLSTGLSNQPQHF | TGTGCCAGCAGCTTATCGACAGGGTTGAGCAATCAGCCCCAGCATTTT | TRBV5-6 | TRBD1 | few | TRBJ1-5
CASSSGQNYEQYF | TGTGCCAGCAGTTCGGGACAGAACTACGAGCAGTACTTC | TRBV12-3/TRBV12-4 | TRBD1 | . | TRBJ2-7
CASSLVGGGRAYEQYF | TGTGCCAGCAGCTTGGTGGGCGGGGGCAGGGCGTACGAGCAGTACTTC | TRBV5-5 | . | . | TRBJ2-7
CASSPKQGPGNTIYF | TGTGCCAGCTCGCCTAAACAGGGTCCTGGAAACACCATATATTTT | TRBV18 | . | . | TRBJ1-3
CASSLLGRRRGGNQPQHF | TGTGCCAGCAGCTTATTAGGCCGCCGAAGGGGCGGCAATCAGCCCCAGCATTTT | TRBV7-2 | . | . | TRBJ1-5
CAWSVRAGGTYEQYF | TGTGCCTGGAGTGTCAGGGCGGGGGGGACCTACGAGCAGTACTTC | TRBV30 | TRBD2 | . | TRBJ2-7
CASSSQKNQPQHF | TGTGCCAGTAGTTCACAGAAAAATCAGCCCCAGCATTTT | TRBV19 | . | . | TRBJ1-5
CASSEALSHLDNSPLHF | TGTGCCAGCAGTGAAGCGCTTTCGCACCTAGATAATTCACCCCTCCACTTT | TRBV2 | . | . | TRBJ1-6